This T cell receptor beta chain was profiled in a study of blood T cells in healthy people across ages. As for the study in general: T cells yielded about one barcoded beta molecule per two cells through template switching.

The trim removed 6 bases at V and 5 bases at J, leaving 1 base unmatched. The CDR3 is 13 residues long. Combining a sample-barcoded 5' primer with a J-beta primer mix, a second PCR ran for roughly 6 to 12 cycles. A tag from a template-switch adaptor with 12 random nucleotides marked each cDNA molecule. TCRdb reprocessed the 5' RACE reads with MiXCR, giving one entry per CDR3 protein. The table includes about 780,000 distinct CDR3 sequences, about half detected once. This sequence was found in a man at least 80 years old in good health. Sequencing was done on a sample of blood. The chain uses TRBV12-3 or TRBV12-4 and TRBJ1-5; 10 nucleotides line up with TRBD1. CDR3 DNA sequence: TGTGCCAGCAGGACAGGGGGCGATCAGCCCCAGCATTTT. It yields the protein CASRTGGDQPQHF.